The entry below gives a single T cell receptor (beta chain) sequence along with its context. Its antigen is not known. Its ends do not fully match the called genes, so a read error is possible. This sample is part of a study of cytomegalovirus exposure and HLA in healthy donors. PCR was performed using 60 Vbeta and 13 Jbeta primers. Some clones are missing from TCRdb's copy, which holds only in-frame ones; the method was immunoSEQ multiplex PCR. The table has 85,000 to 100,000 clones, roughly 86% seen once; the top ten hold around a tenth. Germline CDR1 is SEHNR and CDR2 is FQNEAQ (reference sequence). This CDR3 contains 12 residues. General study findings and limits: Among the most significant clusters, several appeared linked to common viral pathogens in a later analysis.

The chain combines TRBV7-9 with TRBJ1-5; D remains unclear. This sequence was found in a man between 25 and 39 years old in good health and CMV-seropositive. Material: PBMCs. The CDR3 region is CSSSNRNQPQHF. The CDR3 nucleotides are TGTTCCAGCAGCAATAGAAATCAGCCCCAGCATTTT.